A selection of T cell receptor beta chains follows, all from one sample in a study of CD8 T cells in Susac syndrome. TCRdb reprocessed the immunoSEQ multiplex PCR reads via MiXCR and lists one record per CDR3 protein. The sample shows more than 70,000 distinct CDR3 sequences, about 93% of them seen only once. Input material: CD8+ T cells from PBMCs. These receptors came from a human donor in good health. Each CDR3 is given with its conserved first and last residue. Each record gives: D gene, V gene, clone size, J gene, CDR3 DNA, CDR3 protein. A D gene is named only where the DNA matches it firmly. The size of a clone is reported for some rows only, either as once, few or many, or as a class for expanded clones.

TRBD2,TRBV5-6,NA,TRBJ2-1,TGTGCCAGCAGCTTGGGGTCTAGCGGGGGGTTCTACAATGAGCAGTTCTTC,CASSLGSSGGFYNEQFF
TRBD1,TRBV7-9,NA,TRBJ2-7,TGTGCCAGCAGCTTAGACGAGCCCGGGACAGGCCTCTACGAGCAGTACTTC,CASSLDEPGTGLYEQYF
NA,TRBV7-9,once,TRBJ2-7,TGTGCCAGCAGCTTGGGCTTATTGGAGCAGTACTTC,CASSLGLLEQYF
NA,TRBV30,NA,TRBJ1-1,TGTGCCTGGAGCTGGGCGGGACGGACTGAAGCTTTCTTT,CAWSWAGRTEAFF
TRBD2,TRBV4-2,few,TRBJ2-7,TGTGCCAGCAGCCAAGATGACGGCGGGGGGGCGGGTGAGCAGTACTTC,CASSQDDGGGAGEQYF
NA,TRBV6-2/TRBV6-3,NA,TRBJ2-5,TGTGCCAGCAGTCCTCCAGGGTCTCAAGAGACCCAGTACTTC,CASSPPGSQETQYF
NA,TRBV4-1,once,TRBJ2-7,TGCGCCAGCAGCCAAGTCACGGCCTACGAGCAGTACTTC,CASSQVTAYEQYF
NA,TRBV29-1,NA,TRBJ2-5,TGCAGCGCAGTACCGGCCGGGGAGACCCAGTACTTC,CSAVPAGETQYF
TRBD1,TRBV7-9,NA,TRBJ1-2,TGTGCCAGCAGCTTGGACAGGGTTACCTATGGCTACACCTTC,CASSLDRVTYGYTF
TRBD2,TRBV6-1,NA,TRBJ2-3,TGTGCCAGCAGTGAAAGGTCCGGGGGGGCGGTCGGGACAGATACGCAGTATTTT,CASSERSGGAVGTDTQYF
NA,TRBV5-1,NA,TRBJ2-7,TGCGCCAGCAGCTTGGGGCGGAGCGGTTTAATGTACGAGCAGTACTTC,CASSLGRSGLMYEQYF
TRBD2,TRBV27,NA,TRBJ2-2,TGTGCCAGCAGTTTAGCGGGGGGGCCGGGCACCGGGGAGCTGTTTTTT,CASSLAGGPGTGELFF
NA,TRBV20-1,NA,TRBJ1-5,TGCAGTGCTAGAGATCCAACAGAGCGCAATCAGCCCCAGCATTTT,CSARDPTERNQPQHF
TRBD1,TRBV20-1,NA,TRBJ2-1,TGCAGTGCTCTAGGACAGGCCGACGCCAAGCGTGAGCAGTTCTTC,CSALGQADAKREQFF
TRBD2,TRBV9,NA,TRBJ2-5,TGTGCCAGCAGCCCCGGGGGGGGGCTCTCGGAGACCCAGTACTTC,CASSPGGGLSETQYF
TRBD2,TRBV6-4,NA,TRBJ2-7,TGTGCCAGCAGTGTTAGCGGGGGGTCCTACGAGCAGTACTTC,CASSVSGGSYEQYF
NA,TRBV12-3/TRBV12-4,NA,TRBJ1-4,TGTGCCAGCAGTCCAGGTGGGAATGAAAAACTGTTTTTT,CASSPGGNEKLFF
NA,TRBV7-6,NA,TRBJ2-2,TGTGCCAGCCTTTTGGGGACGAACACCGGGGAGCTGTTTTTT,CASLLGTNTGELFF
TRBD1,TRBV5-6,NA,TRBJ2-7,TGTGCCAGCAGCTTGGGGACAGGGGGTGGCTCCTACGAGCAGTACTTC,CASSLGTGGGSYEQYF
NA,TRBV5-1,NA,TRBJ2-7,TGCGCCAGCAGCTTGTGGGCGGTAGGCTACGAGCAGTACTTC,CASSLWAVGYEQYF
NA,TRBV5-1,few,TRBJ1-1,TGCGCCAGCAGCTTGGCCGGGAACACTGAAGCTTTCTTT,CASSLAGNTEAFF
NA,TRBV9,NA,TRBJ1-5,TGTGCCAGCAGCGTAGGTGGGGGTCGACAGCCCCAGCATTTT,CASSVGGGRQPQHF
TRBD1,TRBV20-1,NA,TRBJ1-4,TGCAGTGCACCGGACAGGGGTGAAAAACTGTTTTTT,CSAPDRGEKLFF
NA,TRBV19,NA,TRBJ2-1,TGTGCCAGTAGTTGGCTAGTTTTTGCCAATGAGCAGTTCTTC,CASSWLVFANEQFF
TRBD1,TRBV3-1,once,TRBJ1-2,TGTGCCAGCAGCCAAGGCGGCAGGGGGGACGGCTACACCTTC,CASSQGGRGDGYTF
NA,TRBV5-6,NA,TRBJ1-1,TGTGCCAGCAGGGACCGGATAGGCACTGAAGCTTTCTTT,CASRDRIGTEAFF
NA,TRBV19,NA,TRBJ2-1,TGTGCCAGTAGTATACTAGGTTCTCCCATGGATGAGCAGTTCTTC,CASSILGSPMDEQFF
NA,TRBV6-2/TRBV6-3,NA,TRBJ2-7,TGTGCCAGCAGTTACGGGGCTCCCCCCGGTGGGGAGCAGTACTTC,CASSYGAPPGGEQYF
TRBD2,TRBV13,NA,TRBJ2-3,TGTGCCACCGAGACTAGCGGGGGGGCAACAGATACGCAGTATTTT,CATETSGGATDTQYF
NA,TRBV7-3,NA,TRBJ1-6,TGTGCCAGCAGAATAGTCCAGTTCCCCCTCCACTTT,CASRIVQFPLHF
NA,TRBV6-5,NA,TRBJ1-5,TGTGCCAGCAGTCCGTATAATAATCAGCCCCAGCATTTT,CASSPYNNQPQHF
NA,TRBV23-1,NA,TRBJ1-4,TGCGCCAGCAGTCGTAGGGGAGAAAAACTGTTTTTT,CASSRRGEKLFF
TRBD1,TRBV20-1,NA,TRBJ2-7,TGCAGTGCTAGAGATTTCCGGGACAGGGGGCCCAAGAATCCCTACGAGCAGTACTTC,CSARDFRDRGPKNPYEQYF
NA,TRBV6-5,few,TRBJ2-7,TGTGCCAGCAGTTATGACAGCCCTTCCTACGAGCAGTACTTC,CASSYDSPSYEQYF
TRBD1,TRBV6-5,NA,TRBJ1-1,TGTGCCAGCAGTTACTCGTTTACCTTCGGACAGGGGGCGGAAGCTTTCTTT,CASSYSFTFGQGAEAFF
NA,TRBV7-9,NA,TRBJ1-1,TGTGCCAGCAGCCCCAGAACCCCTGAAGCTTTCTTT,CASSPRTPEAFF
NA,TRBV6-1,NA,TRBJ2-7,TGTGCCAGCAGTGAATCGCAGTGGAGCTCCTACGAGCAGTACTTC,CASSESQWSSYEQYF
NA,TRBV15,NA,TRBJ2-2,TGTGCCACCAGCAGAGATCGGGAGACCGGGGAGCTGTTTTTT,CATSRDRETGELFF
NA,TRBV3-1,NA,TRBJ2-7,TGTGCCAGCAGCCAAGAGGTAGGGTACGAGCAGTACTTC,CASSQEVGYEQYF
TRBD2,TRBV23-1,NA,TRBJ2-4,TGCGCCAGCCCGTGGGGAGGGAGGTGCAAAAACATTCAGTACTTC,CASPWGGRCKNIQYF